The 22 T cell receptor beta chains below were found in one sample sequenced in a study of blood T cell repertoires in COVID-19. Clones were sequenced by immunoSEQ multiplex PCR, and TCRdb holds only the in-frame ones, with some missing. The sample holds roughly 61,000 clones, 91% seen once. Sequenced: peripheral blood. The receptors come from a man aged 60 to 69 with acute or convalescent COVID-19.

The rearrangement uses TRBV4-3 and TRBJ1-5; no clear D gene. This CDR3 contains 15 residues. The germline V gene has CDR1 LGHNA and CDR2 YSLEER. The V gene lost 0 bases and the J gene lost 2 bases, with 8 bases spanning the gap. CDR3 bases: TGCGCCAGCAGCCAAGATCTCGAGGGCAATCAGCCCCAGCATTTT. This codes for CASSQDLEGNQPQHF.

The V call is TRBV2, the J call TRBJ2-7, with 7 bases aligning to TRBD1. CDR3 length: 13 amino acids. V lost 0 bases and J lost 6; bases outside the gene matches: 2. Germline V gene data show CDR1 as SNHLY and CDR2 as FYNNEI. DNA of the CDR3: TGTGCCAGCAGTGAAGCTCACAGGGGCGAGCAGTACTTC. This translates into CASSEAHRGEQYF. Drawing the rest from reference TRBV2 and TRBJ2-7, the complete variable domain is EPEVTQTPSHQVTQMGQEVILRCVPISNHLYFYWYRQILGQKVEFLVSFYNNEISEKSEIFDDQFSVERPDGSNFTLKIRSTKLEDSAMYFCASSEAHRGEQYFGPGTRLTVT.

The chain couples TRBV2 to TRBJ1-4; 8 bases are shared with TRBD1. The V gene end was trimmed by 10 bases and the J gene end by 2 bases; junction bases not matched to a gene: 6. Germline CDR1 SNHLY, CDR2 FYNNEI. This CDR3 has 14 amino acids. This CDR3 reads CATARTGTNEKLFF. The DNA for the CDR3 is TGTGCCACCGCCAGGACAGGGACTAATGAAAAACTGTTTTTT.

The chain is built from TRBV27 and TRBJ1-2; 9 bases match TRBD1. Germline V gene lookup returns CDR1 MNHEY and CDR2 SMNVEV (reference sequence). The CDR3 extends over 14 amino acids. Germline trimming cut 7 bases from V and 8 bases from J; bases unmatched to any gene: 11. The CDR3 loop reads CASTEGTGREGYTF. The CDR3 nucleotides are TGTGCCAGCACAGAAGGGACAGGGCGTGAGGGCTACACCTTC.

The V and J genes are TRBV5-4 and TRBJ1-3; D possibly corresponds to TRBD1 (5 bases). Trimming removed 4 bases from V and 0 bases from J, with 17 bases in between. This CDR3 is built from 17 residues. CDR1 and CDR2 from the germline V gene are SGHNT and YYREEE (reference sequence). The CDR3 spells CASSIQRAGVSGNTIYF. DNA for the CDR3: TGTGCCAGCAGCATCCAAAGGGCGGGGGTCTCTGGAAACACCATATATTTT.

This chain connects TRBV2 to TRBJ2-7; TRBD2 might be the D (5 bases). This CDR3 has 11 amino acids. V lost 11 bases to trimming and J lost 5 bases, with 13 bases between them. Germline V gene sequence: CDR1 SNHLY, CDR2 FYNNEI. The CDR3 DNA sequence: TGTGCCCGCGGGTTGAGCCACGAGCAGTACTTC. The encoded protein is CARGLSHEQYF.

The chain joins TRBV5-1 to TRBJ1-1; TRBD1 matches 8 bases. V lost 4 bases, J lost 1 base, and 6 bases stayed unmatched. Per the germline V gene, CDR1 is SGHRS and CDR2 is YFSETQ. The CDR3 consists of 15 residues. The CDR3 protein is CASSPGTGGNTEAFF. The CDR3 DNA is TGCGCCAGCAGCCCCGGGACAGGCGGGAACACTGAAGCTTTCTTT.

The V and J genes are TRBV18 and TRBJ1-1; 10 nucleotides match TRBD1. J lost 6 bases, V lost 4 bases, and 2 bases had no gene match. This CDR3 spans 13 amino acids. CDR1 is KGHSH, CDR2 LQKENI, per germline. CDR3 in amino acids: CASSLTGGSEAFF. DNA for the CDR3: TGTGCCAGCTCACTGACAGGGGGCTCTGAAGCTTTCTTT.

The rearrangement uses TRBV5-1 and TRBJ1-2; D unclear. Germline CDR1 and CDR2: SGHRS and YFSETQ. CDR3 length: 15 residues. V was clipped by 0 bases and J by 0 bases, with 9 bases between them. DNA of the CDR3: TGCGCCAGCAGCTTGGTACAACCCGCTAACTATGGCTACACCTTC. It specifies CASSLVQPANYGYTF.

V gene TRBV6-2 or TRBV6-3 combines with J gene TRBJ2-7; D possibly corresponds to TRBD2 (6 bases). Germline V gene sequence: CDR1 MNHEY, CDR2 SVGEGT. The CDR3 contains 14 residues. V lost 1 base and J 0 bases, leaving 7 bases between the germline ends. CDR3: CASSYYGSSYEQYF. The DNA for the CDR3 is TGTGCCAGCAGTTACTACGGGAGCTCCTACGAGCAGTACTTC.

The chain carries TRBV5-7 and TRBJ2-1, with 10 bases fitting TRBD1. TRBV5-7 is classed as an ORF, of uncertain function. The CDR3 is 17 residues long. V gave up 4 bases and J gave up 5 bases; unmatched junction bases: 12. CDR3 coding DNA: TGTGCCAGCAGCCCACGACAGGGGGCAGTACGGGACAATGAGCAGTTCTTC. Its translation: CASSPRQGAVRDNEQFF.

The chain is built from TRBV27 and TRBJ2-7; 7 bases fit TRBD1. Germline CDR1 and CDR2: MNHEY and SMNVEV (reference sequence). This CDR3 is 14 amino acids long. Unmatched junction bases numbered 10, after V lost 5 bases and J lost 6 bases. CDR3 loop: CASSNDRVPTEQYF. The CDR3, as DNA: TGTGCCAGCAGTAACGACAGGGTCCCTACCGAGCAGTACTTC.

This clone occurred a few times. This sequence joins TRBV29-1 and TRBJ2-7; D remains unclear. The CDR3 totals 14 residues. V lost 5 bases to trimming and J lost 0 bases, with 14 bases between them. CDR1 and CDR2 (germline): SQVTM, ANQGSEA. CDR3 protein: CSVIEDPSSYEQYF. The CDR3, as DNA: TGCAGCGTTATTGAGGATCCGAGCTCCTACGAGCAGTACTTC.

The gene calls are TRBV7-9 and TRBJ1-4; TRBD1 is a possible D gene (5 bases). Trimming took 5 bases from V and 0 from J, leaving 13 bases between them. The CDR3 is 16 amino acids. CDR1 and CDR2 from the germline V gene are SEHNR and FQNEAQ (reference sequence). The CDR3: CASSPRGGATNEKLFF. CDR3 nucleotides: TGTGCCAGCAGCCCTAGGGGCGGGGCAACTAATGAAAAACTGTTTTTT.

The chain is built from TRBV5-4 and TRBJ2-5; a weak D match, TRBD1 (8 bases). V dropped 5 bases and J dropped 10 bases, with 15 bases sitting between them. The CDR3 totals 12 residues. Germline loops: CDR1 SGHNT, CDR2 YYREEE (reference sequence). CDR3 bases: TGTGCCAGCAGTTCTACAGGGGGGGGCCAGTACTTC. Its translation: CASSSTGGGQYF.

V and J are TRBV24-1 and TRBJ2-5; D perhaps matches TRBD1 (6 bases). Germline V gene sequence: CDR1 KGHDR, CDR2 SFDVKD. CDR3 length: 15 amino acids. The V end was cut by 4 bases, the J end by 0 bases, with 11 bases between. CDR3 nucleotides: TGTGCCACCAGTGAACGACAGGCTTACCAAGAGACCCAGTACTTC. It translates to CATSERQAYQETQYF.

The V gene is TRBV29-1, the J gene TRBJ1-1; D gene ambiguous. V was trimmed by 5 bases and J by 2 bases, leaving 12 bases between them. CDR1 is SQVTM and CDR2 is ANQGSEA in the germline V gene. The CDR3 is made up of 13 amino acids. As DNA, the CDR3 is TGCAGCGTTCCCCTCCAGGAAAACACTGAAGCTTTCTTT. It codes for CSVPLQENTEAFF.

This CDR3 reads CASSPLAGGTEAFF. The CDR3 nucleotides are TGTGCCAGCTCACCTCTCGCGGGGGGCACTGAAGCTTTCTTT. This sequence joins TRBV18 and TRBJ1-1; perhaps TRBD1 as D (5 bases). CDR1 is KGHSH, CDR2 LQKENI, per germline. V was cut by 3 bases and J by 4 bases, with 12 bases left in between. CDR3 length: 14 residues.

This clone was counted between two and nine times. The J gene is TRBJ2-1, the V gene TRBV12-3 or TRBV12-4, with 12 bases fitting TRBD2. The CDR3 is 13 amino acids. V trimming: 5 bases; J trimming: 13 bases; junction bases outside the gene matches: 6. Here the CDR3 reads CASSERLAGAQFF. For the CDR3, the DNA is TGTGCCAGCAGTGAAAGACTAGCGGGGGCCCAGTTCTTC.

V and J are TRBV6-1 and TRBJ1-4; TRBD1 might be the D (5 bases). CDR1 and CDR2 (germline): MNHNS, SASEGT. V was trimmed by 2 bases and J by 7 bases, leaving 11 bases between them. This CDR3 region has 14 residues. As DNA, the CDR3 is TGTGCCAGCAGTGAATCAGGGTATGGTGAAAAACTGTTTTTT. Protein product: CASSESGYGEKLFF.

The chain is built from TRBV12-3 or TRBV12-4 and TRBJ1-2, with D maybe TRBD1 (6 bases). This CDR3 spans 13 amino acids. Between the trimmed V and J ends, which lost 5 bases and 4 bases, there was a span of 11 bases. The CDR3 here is CASSKDSSYGYTF. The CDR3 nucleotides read TGTGCCAGCAGTAAGGACAGCAGCTATGGCTACACCTTC.

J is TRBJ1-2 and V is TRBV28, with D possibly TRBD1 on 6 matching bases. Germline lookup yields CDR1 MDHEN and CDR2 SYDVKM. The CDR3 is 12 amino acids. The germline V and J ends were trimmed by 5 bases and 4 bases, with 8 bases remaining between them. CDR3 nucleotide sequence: TGTGCCAGCAGTCGGACAGCCTATGGCTACACCTTC. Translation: CASSRTAYGYTF.